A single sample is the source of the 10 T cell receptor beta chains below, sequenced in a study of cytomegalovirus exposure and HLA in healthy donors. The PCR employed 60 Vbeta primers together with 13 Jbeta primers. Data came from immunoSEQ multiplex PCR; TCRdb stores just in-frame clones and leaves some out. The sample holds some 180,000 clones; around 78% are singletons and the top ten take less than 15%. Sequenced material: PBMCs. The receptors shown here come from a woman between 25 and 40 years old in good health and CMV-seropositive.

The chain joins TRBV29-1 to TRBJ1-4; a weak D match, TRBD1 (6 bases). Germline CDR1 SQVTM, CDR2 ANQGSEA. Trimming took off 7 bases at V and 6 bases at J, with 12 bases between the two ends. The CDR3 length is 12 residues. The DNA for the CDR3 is TGCAGCGCCCCAGGGGCGGATGAAAAACTGTTTTTT. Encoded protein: CSAPGADEKLFF.

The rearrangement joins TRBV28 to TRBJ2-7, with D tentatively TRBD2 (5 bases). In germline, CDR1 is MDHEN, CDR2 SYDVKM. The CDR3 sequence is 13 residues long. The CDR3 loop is CASRSGIEDEQYF. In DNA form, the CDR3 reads TGTGCTTCACGGTCGGGAATCGAGGACGAGCAGTACTTC.

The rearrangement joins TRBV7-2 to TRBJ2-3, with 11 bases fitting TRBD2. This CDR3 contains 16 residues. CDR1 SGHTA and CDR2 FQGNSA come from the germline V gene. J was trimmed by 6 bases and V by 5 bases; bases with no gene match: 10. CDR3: CASSTQTSGDTDTQYF. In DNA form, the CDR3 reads TGTGCCAGCAGCACGCAGACTAGCGGGGACACGGATACGCAGTATTTT.

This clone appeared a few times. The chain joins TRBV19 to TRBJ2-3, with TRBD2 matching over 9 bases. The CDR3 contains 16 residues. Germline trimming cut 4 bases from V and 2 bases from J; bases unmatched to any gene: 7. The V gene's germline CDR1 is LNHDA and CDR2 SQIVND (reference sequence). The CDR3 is CASSRLAGALTDTQYF. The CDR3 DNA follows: TGTGCCAGTAGTAGGTTAGCGGGAGCCCTCACAGATACGCAGTATTTT. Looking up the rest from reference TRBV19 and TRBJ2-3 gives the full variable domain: DGGITQSPKYLFRKEGQNVTLSCEQNLNHDAMYWYRQDPGQGLRLIYYSQIVNDFQKGDIAEGYSVSREKKESFPLTVTSAQKNPTAFYLCASSRLAGALTDTQYFGPGTRLTVL.

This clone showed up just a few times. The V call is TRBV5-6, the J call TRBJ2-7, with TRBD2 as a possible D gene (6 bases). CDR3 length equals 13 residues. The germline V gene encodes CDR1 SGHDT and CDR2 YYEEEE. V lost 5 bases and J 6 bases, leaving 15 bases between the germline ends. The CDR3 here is CASSRGVGTEQYF. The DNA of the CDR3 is TGTGCCAGCAGTCGCGGGGTAGGGACCGAGCAGTACTTC.

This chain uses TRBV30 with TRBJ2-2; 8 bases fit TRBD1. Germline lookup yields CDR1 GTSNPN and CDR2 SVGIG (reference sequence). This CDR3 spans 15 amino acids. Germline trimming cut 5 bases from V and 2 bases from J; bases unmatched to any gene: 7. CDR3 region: CAWGQGIPNTGELFF. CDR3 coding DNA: TGTGCCTGGGGACAGGGAATACCAAACACCGGGGAGCTGTTTTTT.

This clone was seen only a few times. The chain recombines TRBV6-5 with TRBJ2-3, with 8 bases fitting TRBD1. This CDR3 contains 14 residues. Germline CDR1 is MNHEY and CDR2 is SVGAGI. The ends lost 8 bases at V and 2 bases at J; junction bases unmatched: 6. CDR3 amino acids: CASRTGRSTDTQYF. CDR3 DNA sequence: TGTGCCAGCCGGACAGGGAGGTCCACAGATACGCAGTATTTT.

CDR3 residues: CASSFGSSGNTIYF. CDR3 in DNA: TGTGCCAGCAGCTTCGGGTCCTCTGGAAACACCATATATTTT. The rearrangement uses TRBV7-9 and TRBJ1-3; D uncertain. V was shortened by 3 bases and J by 0 bases, with 6 bases between the two germline ends. This CDR3 has 14 amino acids. Germline CDR1 is SEHNR and CDR2 is FQNEAQ (reference sequence).

The DNA for the CDR3 is TGTGCCAGCACCCAGGGGACAGGGGCCTTATCCCAGCATTTT. As protein: CASTQGTGALSQHF. V and J are TRBV28 and TRBJ1-5; TRBD1 agrees at 10 bases. This CDR3 region has 14 residues. In germline, CDR1 is MDHEN, CDR2 SYDVKM. Unmatched junction bases numbered 11, after V lost 7 bases and J lost 11 bases. The full variable domain, completed using reference TRBV28 and TRBJ1-5, is DVKVTQSSRYLVKRTGEKVFLECVQDMDHENMFWYRQDPGLGLRLIYFSYDVKMKEKGDIPEGYSVSREKKERFSLILESASTNQTSMYLCASTQGTGALSQHFGDGTRLSIL.

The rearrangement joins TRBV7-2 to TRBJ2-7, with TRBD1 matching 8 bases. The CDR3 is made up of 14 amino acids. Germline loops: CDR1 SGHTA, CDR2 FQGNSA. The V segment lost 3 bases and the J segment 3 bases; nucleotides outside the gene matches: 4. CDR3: CASSFGTGLYEQYF. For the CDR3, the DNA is TGTGCCAGCAGCTTTGGGACAGGACTCTACGAGCAGTACTTC.